The 25 T cell receptor beta chains presented below share a single source sample, sequenced in a study of T cell changes during pregnancy in multiple sclerosis. Clones were sequenced by immunoSEQ multiplex PCR, and TCRdb holds only the in-frame ones, with some missing. The sample records 20,000 to 25,000 clones, 85% to 90% being singletons. Material: CD8+ T cells from peripheral blood mononuclear cells, obtained in the first trimester of pregnancy. These receptors were obtained from a female donor with multiple sclerosis, enrolled in a pregnancy study.

Concerning this clone: At one of its ends the junction is not consistent with the germline gene, which may arise from a read error. The chain has TRBV6-4 and TRBJ2-1; 10 nucleotides line up with TRBD2. The CDR3 extends over 13 amino acids. Germline CDR1 and CDR2: MRHNA and SNTAGT. The CDR3 DNA is TGTGCCACCAGTAGCGGGGGGTCGGGTGAGCAGTTCTTC. Its protein is CATSSGGSGEQFF.

DNA of the CDR3: TGTGCCAGCAGCACTGACAGCTACACTGAAGCTTTCTTT. Protein: CASSTDSYTEAFF. The chain is built from TRBV13 and TRBJ1-1; D might be TRBD1 (5 bases). This CDR3 is built from 13 residues. CDR1 PRHDT and CDR2 FYEKMQ come from the germline V gene (reference sequence). V lost 5 bases, J lost 3 bases, and 10 bases lay in between.

The chain joins TRBV4-2 to TRBJ2-1; 7 bases line up with TRBD2. This CDR3 region has 19 residues. Trimming at V came to 3 bases and at J to 4 bases, leaving 18 bases not matched to a gene. The germline gives CDR1 LGHNA, CDR2 YNFKEQ. CDR3 DNA: TGTGCCAGCAGCCAGGACTCCCCCCTGGGCGGGAGAGCTTACAATGAGCAGTTCTTC. Translation: CASSQDSPLGGRAYNEQFF.

The chain joins TRBV20-1 to TRBJ2-1, with D unclear. V shed 4 bases and J shed 4 bases, with 5 bases lying between them. CDR1 is DFQATT and CDR2 is SNEGSKA in the germline V gene (reference sequence). CDR3 length: 11 residues. The chain's CDR3 is CSATPYNEQFF. In DNA form, the CDR3 reads TGCAGTGCTACCCCATACAATGAGCAGTTCTTC.

The rearrangement links TRBV27 to TRBJ1-1; D is unresolved. This CDR3 spans 13 amino acids. The germline V and J ends were trimmed by 5 bases and 1 base, with 8 bases remaining between them. Germline-derived CDR1 and CDR2 are MNHEY and SMNVEV (reference sequence). DNA for the CDR3: TGTGCCAGCAGTCTAGGGAGGAACACTGAAGCTTTCTTT. It yields the protein CASSLGRNTEAFF.

This clone was seen a handful of times. This chain connects TRBV6-4 to TRBJ2-1; 9 nucleotides match TRBD2. Germline CDR1 MRHNA, CDR2 SNTAGT. The CDR3 runs to 14 residues. V dropped 3 bases and J dropped 5; count of bases not matched to a gene: 2. The CDR3 DNA is TGTGCCAGCAGTGAGACTAGCGGACACAATGAGCAGTTCTTC. The encoded protein is CASSETSGHNEQFF.

This chain links TRBV6-1 with TRBJ1-4; 9 nucleotides agree with TRBD1. Trimming at V came to 2 bases and at J to 5 bases, leaving 6 bases not matched to a gene. The germline V gene encodes CDR1 MNHNS and CDR2 SASEGT. The CDR3 sequence is 16 residues long. The chain's CDR3 is CASSETTGQGNEKLFF. The CDR3 nucleotides are TGTGCCAGCAGTGAAACCACGGGACAGGGAAATGAAAAACTGTTTTTT.

This sequence joins TRBV10-3 and TRBJ2-3; D is ambiguous. The CDR3 runs 13 residues. Germline V CDR1 and CDR2: ENHRY, SYGVKD. V shed 2 bases and J shed 7 bases, with 10 bases lying between them. The CDR3 protein is CAISETPSNTQYF. The CDR3 DNA reads as TGTGCCATCAGTGAGACACCCTCCAATACGCAGTATTTT.

The V and J genes are TRBV4-3 and TRBJ1-6; D is ambiguous. This CDR3 is built from 17 residues. Germline V gene sequence: CDR1 LGHNA, CDR2 YSLEER. The V and J ends lost 1 base and 1 base respectively, with 11 bases between them. The CDR3 nucleotides are TGCGCCAGCAGCCAAGTGAGGGTGGGATCCTATAATTCACCCCTCCACTTT. Translating it yields CASSQVRVGSYNSPLHF.

The chain couples TRBV21-1 to TRBJ2-1; the D call of TRBD2 is as the table states it, not checked on the DNA. TRBV21-1 has pseudogene status. The CDR3 covers 17 residues. This CDR3 reads CASSTRRLADSYNEQFF. CDR3 bases: TGTGCCAGCAGCACCCGTAGACTAGCGGACTCCTACAATGAGCAGTTCTTC.

The V and J genes are TRBV2 and TRBJ1-3; possible D gene TRBD1, 5 bases. V lost 4 bases to trimming and J lost 1 base, with 14 bases between them. The germline V gene has CDR1 SNHLY and CDR2 FYNNEI. The CDR3 is 16 amino acids. The CDR3 sequence: CASSVSTGKSGNTIYF. CDR3 DNA sequence: TGTGCCAGCAGTGTTAGTACAGGAAAGTCTGGAAACACCATATATTTT.

The genes are TRBV30 and TRBJ2-7; TRBD1 is a possible D gene (6 bases). V lost 4 bases to trimming and J lost 9 bases, with 19 bases between them. The V gene's germline CDR1 is GTSNPN and CDR2 SVGIG (reference sequence). This CDR3 is 13 amino acids long. In nucleotides, the CDR3 is TGTGCCTGGAACCGACAGGAGGCTTTTGGGCAGTACTTC. It codes for CAWNRQEAFGQYF.

The V gene is TRBV9, the J gene TRBJ2-1; possible D gene TRBD2, 6 bases. The CDR3 consists of 15 residues. The V and J ends lost 1 base and 2 bases respectively, with 10 bases between them. CDR1 SGDLS and CDR2 YYNGEE come from the germline V gene. CDR3 region: CASSVSGGTYNEQFF. The CDR3 DNA reads as TGTGCCAGCAGCGTATCCGGGGGAACCTACAATGAGCAGTTCTTC.

The table lists this clone with a count of one. V is TRBV19 and J is TRBJ2-3, with TRBD2 matching 9 bases. Germline CDR1 LNHDA, CDR2 SQIVND (reference sequence). The CDR3 totals 14 residues. The V gene end was trimmed by 7 bases and the J gene end by 2 bases; junction bases not matched to a gene: 4. CDR3 DNA sequence: TGTGCCAGTACCCTAGCGGGGACCACAGATACGCAGTATTTT. This gives the protein CASTLAGTTDTQYF.

Only one count was recorded for this clone. The chain recombines TRBV5-1 with TRBJ1-1; no clear D. V was pared by 1 base and J by 0 bases, with 10 bases between. CDR3 length: 15 residues. Germline CDR1 is SGHRS and CDR2 is YFSETQ. The CDR3 coding sequence is TGCGCCAGCAGCTTGAACGCCAGTCTGAACACTGAAGCTTTCTTT. Translation: CASSLNASLNTEAFF.

This chain links TRBV6-5 with TRBJ2-2; weak D call: TRBD2 (5 bases). The germline CDR1 and CDR2 sequences are MNHEY and SVGAGI. V was shortened by 0 bases and J by 7 bases, with 12 bases between the two germline ends. The CDR3 is made up of 15 amino acids. This chain's CDR3 is CASSYSFSGNGELFF. DNA of the CDR3: TGTGCCAGCAGTTACTCGTTTTCGGGAAACGGGGAGCTGTTTTTT.

The V gene is TRBV19, the J gene TRBJ1-1; possibly TRBD1 for D (6 bases). Trimming took 5 bases from V and 2 from J, leaving 15 bases between them. CDR3 size: 15 residues. Germline loops: CDR1 LNHDA, CDR2 SQIVND (reference sequence). The CDR3 reads CASSPRQEINTEAFF. CDR3 coding DNA: TGTGCCAGTAGTCCTCGACAGGAGATCAACACTGAAGCTTTCTTT.

The J gene is TRBJ2-7, the V gene TRBV4-2, with TRBD1 identical over 9 bases. Germline V gene lookup returns CDR1 LGHNA and CDR2 YNFKEQ. J gave up 5 bases and V 4 bases, and 9 bases lay outside the gene matches. This CDR3 contains 15 residues. CDR3 in amino acids: CASSRTGTGNHEQYF. CDR3 DNA: TGTGCCAGCAGCCGGACCGGGACAGGGAACCACGAGCAGTACTTC.

V is TRBV6-5 and J is TRBJ2-7; 8 bases agree with TRBD2. Germline V CDR1 and CDR2: MNHEY, SVGAGI. J gave up 3 bases and V 5 bases, and 9 bases lay outside the gene matches. The CDR3 contains 15 residues. CDR3 bases: TGTGCCAGCAGTCAGACTAGCGAACGGATCTACGAGCAGTACTTC. Amino acids: CASSQTSERIYEQYF.

As concerns this clone: At one end, the junction sequence differs from germline, possibly due to a read error. The gene calls are TRBV7-7 and TRBJ2-7; the match to TRBD1 covers 7 bases. The germline V gene encodes CDR1 SSHAT and CDR2 FNYEAQ (reference sequence). The CDR3 runs to 13 residues. The DNA of the CDR3 is TGTGCTAGCAGCTCGAGACAGGGAAACGAGCAGTACTTC. Its protein is CASSSRQGNEQYF.

CDR3 sequence (DNA): TGTGCCAGCAGTACAGACACCGGGGAGCTGTTTTTT. It codes for CASSTDTGELFF. V and J are TRBV6-4 and TRBJ2-2, with D hard to call. This CDR3 is 12 amino acids long. Trimming shortened V by 5 bases and J by 3 bases, and 4 bases separated the two germline ends. From germline, CDR1 is MRHNA and CDR2 SNTAGT.

The V gene is TRBV19, the J gene TRBJ2-1; no clear D gene. Germline assignment: CDR1 LNHDA and CDR2 SQIVND (reference sequence). The CDR3 is 15 residues long. The germline V and J ends were trimmed by 7 bases and 4 bases, with 17 bases remaining between them. Here the CDR3 reads CASTPTTAAYNEQFF. The CDR3 nucleotides read TGTGCCAGTACCCCAACCACCGCGGCGTACAATGAGCAGTTCTTC.

V is TRBV7-2 and J is TRBJ2-7; D may be TRBD1 (6 bases). Germline values: CDR1 SGHTA, CDR2 FQGNSA. V shed 4 bases and J shed 3 bases, with 16 bases lying between them. CDR3 size: 15 residues. The CDR3: CASSSTLGHLYEQYF. CDR3 in DNA: TGTGCCAGCAGCTCGACCCTGGGACACCTCTACGAGCAGTACTTC.

V and J are TRBV7-3 and TRBJ2-3; 7 nucleotides align to TRBD2. V gave up 3 bases and J gave up 1 base; unmatched junction bases: 1. Germline V gives CDR1 SGHTA, CDR2 FQGTGA. The CDR3 runs to 14 residues. CDR3 region: CASSFSGGTDTQYF. The DNA for the CDR3 is TGTGCCAGCAGCTTCAGCGGGGGCACAGATACGCAGTATTTT.

This chain uses TRBV6-6 with TRBJ2-1; no reliable D call. The CDR3 length is 13 residues. V lost 2 bases to trimming and J lost 4 bases, with 6 bases between them. From germline, CDR1 is MNHNY and CDR2 SVGAGI (reference sequence). In DNA, the CDR3 is TGTGCCAGCAGTTACGAGGAGTACAATGAGCAGTTCTTC. This encodes CASSYEEYNEQFF.